These 21 T cell receptor beta chains came from one sample sequenced in a study of T-cell reconstitution after alpha-beta-depleted transplantation in children. A library of TCRbeta sequences, prepared with unique molecular identifiers, was generated. TCRdb recomputed calls from the PCR reads with MiXCR, one row per CDR3 protein. The sample consists of around 100,000 distinct CDR3 sequences, 7% to 8% of them appearing once. The material sequenced was PBMCs, taken before TCRalphabeta/CD19-depleted stem cell transplant. These TCRs come from a boy aged 2-15 years with acute lymphoblastic leukemia, due to receive a stem cell transplant.

This clonotype was counted between two and nine times. V gene TRBV25-1 combines with J gene TRBJ2-3; D not resolved. V was clipped by 2 bases and J by 1 base, with 7 bases between them. Germline V gives CDR1 MGHDK, CDR2 SYGVNS. This CDR3 region has 14 residues. CDR3 DNA sequence: TGTGCCAGCAGTGAAATAAGGGGCACAGATACGCAGTATTTT. Translation gives CASSEIRGTDTQYF. Looking up the rest from reference TRBV25-1 and TRBJ2-3 gives the full variable domain: EADIYQTPRYLVIGTGKKITLECSQTMGHDKMYWYQQDPGMELHLIHYSYGVNSTEKGDLSSESTVSRIRTEHFPLTLESARPSHTSQYLCASSEIRGTDTQYFGPGTRLTVL.

This clonotype came up a few times. V gene TRBV4-2 combines with J gene TRBJ2-3; D unclear. CDR1 and CDR2 (germline): LGHNA, YNFKEQ. The CDR3 length is 15 residues. With 4 bases removed from V and 0 bases from J, the gap between germline ends came to 11 bases. As DNA, the CDR3 is TGTGCCAGCAGCCGGGTCGCCCTTAGCACAGATACGCAGTATTTT. It yields the protein CASSRVALSTDTQYF.

In this sample, this clonotype turned up many times. J is TRBJ2-3 and V is TRBV7-2, with D uncertain. The CDR3 consists of 16 residues. Germline lookup yields CDR1 SGHTA and CDR2 FQGNSA. V lost 2 bases, J lost 4 bases, and 16 bases lay in between. CDR3 protein: CASSLIGRNSADTQYF. The CDR3 DNA follows: TGTGCCAGCAGCTTAATCGGTCGAAACAGCGCAGATACGCAGTATTTT. Supplemented by reference TRBV7-2 and TRBJ2-3, the full variable domain reads GAGVSQSPSNKVTEKGKDVELRCDPISGHTALYWYRQSLGQGLEFLIYFQGNSAPDKSGLPSDRFSAERTGGSVSTLTIQRTQQEDSAVYLCASSLIGRNSADTQYFGPGTRLTVL.

This clonotype has ten or more counts. This chain uses TRBV7-2 with TRBJ1-4, with 12 bases aligning to TRBD1. The length of the CDR3 is 14 residues. Looked up from germline, CDR1 is SGHTA and CDR2 is FQGNSA. Unmatched junction bases numbered 2, after V lost 5 bases and J lost 7 bases. DNA of the CDR3: TGTGCCAGCAGCGGGACAGGGGGCGGTGAAAAACTGTTTTTT. Translating gives CASSGTGGGEKLFF.

The table lists this clonotype with a few counts. The chain links TRBV6-1 to TRBJ1-6; 12 bases map to TRBD1. V shed 8 bases, J shed 8 bases, and the junction held 4 bases outside the gene matches. The CDR3 runs to 14 residues. Germline CDR1 reads MNHNS; CDR2 reads SASEGT. The CDR3 here is CASGDRGPDSPLHF. CDR3 in DNA: TGTGCCAGCGGGGACAGGGGGCCAGATTCACCCCTCCACTTT.

The sample holds a few counts of this clonotype. The chain uses TRBV6-6 and TRBJ1-6, with D unclear. Germline assignment: CDR1 MNHNY and CDR2 SVGAGI (reference sequence). V gave up 0 bases and J gave up 10 bases, with 7 bases separating them. The CDR3 runs to 13 residues. CDR3 sequence reads: CASSYSTDSPLHF. In DNA form, the CDR3 reads TGTGCCAGCAGTTACTCGACCGACTCACCCCTCCACTTT.

This chain's CDR3 is CSAPKVGNEQFF. The CDR3 bases are TGCAGTGCCCCCAAGGTCGGGAATGAGCAGTTCTTC. The genes are TRBV20-1 and TRBJ2-1, with D unclear. There are 12 residues in the CDR3. Germline loops: CDR1 DFQATT, CDR2 SNEGSKA (reference sequence). V shed 6 bases and J shed 7 bases, with 13 bases lying between them.

J is TRBJ2-7 and V is TRBV19, with D hard to call. This CDR3 is built from 15 residues. V gave up 5 bases and J gave up 4 bases, with 18 bases separating them. CDR1 is LNHDA and CDR2 is SQIVND in the germline V gene (reference sequence). As DNA, the CDR3 is TGTGCCAGTAGTCCCCTGGGTTTGGCGGTGTACGAGCAGTACTTC. Its protein is CASSPLGLAVYEQYF.

The table lists this clonotype with many counts. The chain carries TRBV29-1 and TRBJ2-7, with D unclear. Trimming removed 1 base from V and 4 bases from J, with 17 bases in between. This CDR3 contains 15 residues. The germline CDR1 and CDR2 sequences are SQVTM and ANQGSEA. CDR3 coding DNA: TGCAGCGTTGAAGGAACACAGCCCTACATTTACGAGCAGTACTTC. Translating it yields CSVEGTQPYIYEQYF.

This clonotype was seen many times. The chain couples TRBV7-9 to TRBJ2-3, with TRBD2 matching 8 bases. Trimming took 5 bases from V and 2 from J; bases not matched to a gene: 12. CDR3 length: 17 residues. CDR1 and CDR2 from the germline V gene are SEHNR and FQNEAQ (reference sequence). The CDR3 loop reads CASSAPWQRGITDTQYF. The CDR3 nucleotides are TGTGCCAGCAGCGCTCCGTGGCAGCGGGGGATCACAGATACGCAGTATTTT.

In its sample, this clonotype was seen a few times. The chain couples TRBV20-1 to TRBJ1-3; tentatively, D is TRBD1 (5 bases). V was shortened by 0 bases and J by 2 bases, with 5 bases between the two germline ends. Germline V CDR1 and CDR2: DFQATT, SNEGSKA (reference sequence). CDR3 length equals 13 residues. Written as DNA, the CDR3 is TGCAGTGCTAGAGACAGGGCTGGAAACACCATATATTTT. The encoded protein is CSARDRAGNTIYF.

This clonotype has a handful of counts. J is TRBJ1-5 and V is TRBV2; 7 positions agree with TRBD1. V dropped 7 bases and J dropped 0; count of bases not matched to a gene: 6. CDR3 length equals 15 residues. Germline V CDR1 and CDR2: SNHLY, FYNNEI. The CDR3: CASTDRDYSNQPQHF. DNA of the CDR3: TGTGCCAGCACCGACAGGGATTATAGCAATCAGCCCCAGCATTTT.

This clonotype was observed many times. The chain is built from TRBV6-1 and TRBJ1-5; TRBD1 is a possible D gene (6 bases). Trimming removed 3 bases from V and 2 bases from J, with 8 bases in between. The germline CDR1 and CDR2 sequences are MNHNS and SASEGT. The CDR3 is 14 amino acids. The CDR3 DNA sequence: TGTGCCAGCAGTGATTACAGGGGCAATCAGCCCCAGCATTTT. It specifies CASSDYRGNQPQHF.

This chain joins TRBV5-1 and TRBJ1-1; D may be TRBD1 (5 bases). Trimming removed 3 bases at V and 5 bases at J, with 8 bases between. Germline V lookup: CDR1 SGHRS, CDR2 YFSETQ. This CDR3 is 12 amino acids long. The CDR3 nucleotides read TGCGCCAGCAGCTGGCAGGGAACTGAAGCTTTCTTT. Residues: CASSWQGTEAFF.

This clonotype was counted many times. The CDR3 bases are TGTGCCAGCAGTTTACCCTTAGGCGATGAGCAGTTCTTC. Translation gives CASSLPLGDEQFF. J is TRBJ2-1 and V is TRBV12-3 or TRBV12-4, with no clear D. The germline V and J ends were trimmed by 2 bases and 8 bases, with 10 bases remaining between them. The length of the CDR3 is 13 residues.

The V gene is TRBV7-9, the J gene TRBJ1-1, with 7 bases lining up with TRBD1. J gave up 10 bases and V 1 base, and 3 bases lay outside the gene matches. CDR1 and CDR2 (germline): SEHNR, FQNEAQ (reference sequence). This CDR3 has 12 residues. This chain's CDR3 is CASSLGDRVAFF. CDR3 in DNA: TGTGCCAGCAGCTTAGGTGACAGGGTAGCTTTCTTT.

This clonotype was recorded at least ten times. The rearrangement joins TRBV29-1 to TRBJ2-2; D unclear. The V gene lost 0 bases and the J gene lost 4 bases, with 12 bases spanning the gap. Germline V gives CDR1 SQVTM, CDR2 ANQGSEA. CDR3 length: 15 residues. The CDR3 is CSVEDPSVGTGELFF. The CDR3 DNA is TGCAGCGTTGAAGATCCTAGTGTGGGCACCGGGGAGCTGTTTTTT.

This clonotype was detected a few times. The chain's CDR3 is CASSLSGTPSYGYTF. Here the CDR3 DNA reads TGTGCCAGCAGTTTATCAGGGACACCTTCGTATGGCTACACCTTC. This chain connects TRBV28 to TRBJ1-2; D possibly corresponds to TRBD1 (6 bases). V lost 1 base and J 5 bases, leaving 14 bases between the germline ends. Germline assignment: CDR1 MDHEN and CDR2 SYDVKM. The CDR3 runs to 15 residues.

The rearrangement links TRBV6-1 to TRBJ1-1, with TRBD1 identical over 11 bases. The V and J ends lost 6 bases and 5 bases, in that order; junction bases with no gene match: 5. CDR3 length equals 14 residues. CDR1 is MNHNS, CDR2 SASEGT, per germline. The CDR3 is CASRLGTGGTEAFF. CDR3 sequence (DNA): TGTGCCAGCAGACTTGGGACAGGGGGTACTGAAGCTTTCTTT.

The chain carries TRBV29-1 and TRBJ2-1, with 8 nucleotides matching TRBD1. The trim removed 6 bases at V and 2 bases at J, leaving 3 bases unmatched. Germline V CDR1 and CDR2: SQVTM, ANQGSEA. The length of the CDR3 is 13 residues. The CDR3 is CSVTDRAYNEQFF. The CDR3 coding sequence is TGCAGCGTGACGGACAGGGCCTACAATGAGCAGTTCTTC.

The V call is TRBV11-1, the J call TRBJ2-1, with 10 positions matching TRBD2. In germline, CDR1 is SGHAT, CDR2 FQDESV (reference sequence). CDR3 length: 16 amino acids. With 8 bases clipped from V and 1 base from J, the junction kept 8 bases outside the gene matches. For the CDR3, the DNA is TGTGCCAGCCGTGGGGTAGCGGGGGGATCCTACAATGAGCAGTTCTTC. It codes for CASRGVAGGSYNEQFF.